This T cell receptor beta chain was documented in a study of cytomegalovirus exposure and HLA in healthy donors. Study context: A later analysis reported the roughly 130 validation repertoires used the same platform as the approximately 700 first-cohort repertoires.

Whole-study results and caveats: Subsequent analysis showed first-cohort TCR clusters tending to co-occur in more than 95 validation repertoires. Rare TCR sequences dominated, though some public TCRs recurred in many donors. Associated with cytomegalovirus, according to the listing, were 150 to 200 TCR beta chains.

Some clones are missing from TCRdb's copy, which holds only in-frame ones; the method was immunoSEQ multiplex PCR. This table holds approximately 150,000 clones, around 86% found once. Note on this clone: As yet, its antigen is unknown.

Germline CDR1 and CDR2: SGHDT and YYEEEE. V lost 4 bases and J lost 5, with 7 bases in between. This CDR3 region has 12 residues. This chain uses TRBV5-6 with TRBJ1-5; D unclear. Sequencing was done on a sample of PBMCs. This receptor was identified in a man younger than 35 in good health and CMV-seropositive. The CDR3 DNA is TGTGCCAGCAGCCGACAAGATCAGCCCCAGCATTTT. Translated: CASSRQDQPQHF. Full variable domain (outside the CDR3, taken from reference TRBV5-6 and TRBJ1-5): DAGVTQSPTHLIKTRGQQVTLRCSPKSGHDTVSWYQQALGQGPQFIFQYYEEEERQRGNFPDRFSGHQFPNYSSELNVNALLLGDSALYLCASSRQDQPQHFGDGTRLSIL.